This T cell receptor beta chain was recovered during a study of radiotherapy plus CTLA-4 blockade in lung cancer. Looking at the study overall: For less than 20% of patients, objective responses occurred, and roughly 31% had disease control. Broader study findings: Researchers report tumor-derived TCR clones expanding in blood after radiotherapy plus ipilimumab.

Generated by immunoSEQ multiplex PCR, the TCRdb table keeps only in-frame clones and is missing some. Of over 85,000 clones in the sample, about 91% were seen once. Concerning this clone itself: Its antigen remains unknown.

V lost 7 bases, J lost 2 bases, and 12 bases stayed unmatched. This CDR3 comprises 16 residues. Germline values: CDR1 ENHRY, CDR2 SYGVKD. Lung cancer patients with chemo-refractory metastatic non-small-cell disease were given focal radiation plus CTLA-4 blockade with ipilimumab. The sample in question was peripheral blood, obtained from a patient treated with radiotherapy plus ipilimumab. This clonotype originated in a human donor with non-small cell lung cancer that progressed on radiotherapy plus ipilimumab. The rearrangement uses TRBV10-3 and TRBJ2-5, with 8 bases that match TRBD2. CDR3 DNA sequence: TGTGCCATCAACACGGGAGGGCCCTCTACGCAAGAGACCCAGTACTTC. It encodes CAINTGGPSTQETQYF.